These 5 T cell receptor beta chains share one sample of origin, sequenced in a study of blood T cell repertoires in COVID-19. Data came from immunoSEQ multiplex PCR; TCRdb stores just in-frame clones and leaves some out. The table records 90,000 to 100,000 clones, around 67% of them present only once. Material: peripheral blood. The receptors derive from a woman in her sixties in a cohort sampled during active or convalescent COVID-19.

This clone was observed a handful of times. The chain combines TRBV5-1 with TRBJ1-3; D unclear. Trimming took 4 bases from V and 4 from J, leaving 12 bases between them. Germline lookup yields CDR1 SGHRS and CDR2 YFSETQ. CDR3 length equals 14 residues. The CDR3 loop is CASSPSVTGNTIYF. The DNA for the CDR3 is TGCGCCAGCAGCCCCTCAGTTACGGGAAACACCATATATTTT.

Here the CDR3 reads CASSHNTGGYWNSPLHF. The CDR3 DNA follows: TGTGCCAGCAGCCACAATACAGGGGGCTACTGGAATTCACCCCTCCACTTT. The rearrangement links TRBV14 to TRBJ1-6; 9 nucleotides line up with TRBD1. The CDR3 extends over 17 amino acids. Germline V gene data show CDR1 as SGHDN and CDR2 as FVKESK. Trimming at V came to 3 bases and at J to 7 bases, leaving 10 bases not matched to a gene.

The V and J genes are TRBV27 and TRBJ1-1, with TRBD1 as a possible D gene (6 bases). The V gene's germline CDR1 is MNHEY and CDR2 SMNVEV (reference sequence). The CDR3 spans 14 residues. V was pared by 3 bases and J by 8 bases, with 16 bases between. CDR3 nucleotide sequence: TGTGCCAGCAGTTTCGGTAGGGGGGGGACAGAAGCTTTCTTT. Amino acids: CASSFGRGGTEAFF.

The V gene is TRBV10-3, the J gene TRBJ1-6; 7 bases are shared with TRBD1. This CDR3 has 13 amino acids. The J segment lost 9 bases and the V segment lost 5 bases, leaving 4 bases of the junction unmatched. The V gene's germline CDR1 is ENHRY and CDR2 SYGVKD. The CDR3 here is CAISQQGSSPLHF. The CDR3 region has the DNA TGTGCCATCAGTCAACAGGGGAGTTCACCCCTCCACTTT.

This clone was observed a few times. The chain combines TRBV18 with TRBJ2-5; TRBD1 is a possible D gene (6 bases). The ends were cut back, 3 bases at V and 3 bases at J, with 14 bases in the middle. CDR1 is KGHSH, CDR2 LQKENI, per germline. The CDR3 contains 15 residues. CDR3 loop: CASSPVGTQKETQYF. Here the CDR3 DNA reads TGTGCCAGCTCACCCGTCGGGACACAGAAAGAGACCCAGTACTTC.